Presented here are 26 T cell receptor beta chains from one specimen sequenced in a study of CXCR3-negative and CXCR3-positive naive CD8 T cells. Study-level points and caveats: Naive cells positive for CXCR3 carried more hydrophobic TRB CDR3s than CXCR3-negative ones.

The antigens these receptors bind are not known. UMI labels and 5' RACE were used to prepare the TRB cDNA libraries. TCRdb reprocessed the 5' RACE reads and keeps a single row for each CDR3 protein, giving no DNA. This table holds tens of thousands of distinct CDR3 sequences. The sample was naive CXCR3+ CD8+ T cells from blood. Subset described: CD45RO-CCR7+CD27+CD95- naive CD8+ T cells expressing CXCR3 (TNR3+). All receptors derive from a human donor in good health. Some clones in this sample may be carry-over from other donors' samples.

The chain links TRBV27 to TRBJ1-6; TCRdb picks TRBD1, but there is no DNA to check that call. Germline loops: CDR1 MNHEY, CDR2 SMNVEV (reference sequence). The CDR3 is made up of 14 amino acids. The CDR3 protein is CASSLPGVRSPLHF.

V gene TRBV23-1 combines with J gene TRBJ1-5; the D gene TCRdb calls, TRBD1, cannot be checked with no DNA. TRBV23-1 is an ORF for which the function is uncertain. The CDR3 consists of 17 residues. The CDR3 reads CASSQGTGKNSNQPQHF.

The gene calls are TRBV29-1 and TRBJ2-7; the D call of TRBD2 rests on TCRdb alone, since no DNA is present to check it. Germline loops: CDR1 SQVTM, CDR2 ANQGSEA. There are 13 residues in the CDR3. CDR3 sequence: CSVDRDSSLEQYF.

The V and J genes are TRBV5-1 and TRBJ1-2; there is no DNA to check the TCRdb D call of TRBD1. The germline CDR1 and CDR2 sequences are SGHRS and YFSETQ. The CDR3 is 15 residues long. The CDR3 is CASSSWTGDNYGYTF. Looking up the rest from reference TRBV5-1 and TRBJ1-2 gives the full variable domain: KAGVTQTPRYLIKTRGQQVTLSCSPISGHRSVSWYQQTPGQGLQFLFEYFSETQRNKGNFPGRFSGRQFSNSRSEMNVSTLELGDSALYLCASSSWTGDNYGYTFGSGTRLTVV.

The rearrangement links TRBV7-2 to TRBJ2-7; TCRdb lists TRBD1, though no DNA is available to test this call. CDR3 length: 14 amino acids. Germline CDR1 and CDR2: SGHTA and FQGNSA. The CDR3 sequence is CASSWGDRGYEQYF.

The gene calls are TRBV28 and TRBJ2-3; lacking DNA, the TRBD1 call made by TCRdb goes unchecked. Germline CDR1 MDHEN, CDR2 SYDVKM. The CDR3 has 13 amino acids. The CDR3 sequence: CAAGGRLTDTQYF.

The chain uses TRBV29-1 and TRBJ2-5. The CDR3 has 11 residues. CDR1 is SQVTM, CDR2 ANQGSEA, per germline. The CDR3 reads CSVGYGETQYF.

V is TRBV12-3 or TRBV12-4 and J is TRBJ2-7; the TCRdb D gene call, TRBD2, has no DNA to confirm it. The CDR3 is 16 residues long. The CDR3 loop reads CASSSPRSLSSYEQYF.

This CDR3 is CASSLPAMNTEAFF. The chain has TRBV5-5 and TRBJ1-1. The CDR3 length is 14 residues. CDR1 is SGHKS, CDR2 YYEKEE, per germline (reference sequence).

The V gene is TRBV10-3, the J gene TRBJ2-1; TCRdb returns TRBD2, unconfirmable since there is no DNA. Germline V gives CDR1 ENHRY, CDR2 SYGVKD. This CDR3 has 15 residues. CDR3 protein: CAISSKTSAALEQFF.

The V and J genes are TRBV29-1 and TRBJ1-2. The CDR3 spans 11 residues. Germline V gene data show CDR1 as SQVTM and CDR2 as ANQGSEA. Here the CDR3 reads CSVVSPYGYTF.

The chain has TRBV7-9 and TRBJ2-1; TCRdb reports TRBD2, a call that lacks DNA to check it against. The CDR3 extends over 16 amino acids. Germline-derived CDR1 and CDR2 are SEHNR and FQNEAQ (reference sequence). This chain's CDR3 is CASSPRTSFPYNEQFF.

The chain recombines TRBV7-9 with TRBJ2-3; TCRdb's D call of TRBD1 is untestable without DNA. The CDR3 loop spans 17 amino acids. Germline CDR1 SEHNR, CDR2 FQNEAQ (reference sequence). The CDR3: CASSLAPASQGADTQYF.

The chain recombines TRBV10-3 with TRBJ2-7; TCRdb returns TRBD1, unconfirmable since there is no DNA. CDR3 length equals 13 residues. The V gene's germline CDR1 is ENHRY and CDR2 SYGVKD. The CDR3 sequence is CAISESQGSEQYF.

The chain links TRBV28 to TRBJ2-1; the TRBD2 assignment by TCRdb is unverifiable without DNA. CDR1 is MDHEN and CDR2 is SYDVKM in the germline V gene. This CDR3 is 21 amino acids long. CDR3 residues: CASSSIRGERGVRSSYNEQFF.

This chain's CDR3 is CSASWGTGYNEQFF. The chain links TRBV20-1 to TRBJ2-1. The CDR3 totals 14 residues. Germline-derived CDR1 and CDR2 are DFQATT and SNEGSKA (reference sequence).

The rearrangement joins TRBV29-1 to TRBJ1-4. This CDR3 contains 14 residues. CDR1 is SQVTM and CDR2 is ANQGSEA in the germline V gene. This CDR3 reads CSVGTVTTNEKLFF.

The V gene is TRBV7-9, the J gene TRBJ1-2. This CDR3 has 13 residues. Germline CDR1 and CDR2: SEHNR and FQNEAQ (reference sequence). CDR3 amino acids: CASSNAHPDGYTF. Full variable domain (outside the CDR3, taken from reference TRBV7-9 and TRBJ1-2): DTGVSQNPRHKITKRGQNVTFRCDPISEHNRLYWYRQTLGQGPEFLTYFQNEAQLEKSRLLSDRFSAERPKGSFSTLEIQRTEQGDSAMYLCASSNAHPDGYTFGSGTRLTVV.

The rearrangement joins TRBV5-1 to TRBJ2-1; TCRdb's D call, TRBD2, is unchecked because there is no DNA. The CDR3 runs to 17 residues. Germline V lookup: CDR1 SGHRS, CDR2 YFSETQ. The CDR3 reads CASSLSSGGLQWDEQFF.

V gene TRBV30 combines with J gene TRBJ1-1; TCRdb's assignment of TRBD1 cannot be checked, as there is no DNA. The CDR3 runs 14 residues. Germline V gene sequence: CDR1 GTSNPN, CDR2 SVGIG (reference sequence). This chain's CDR3 is CAWSWTGVGTEAFF.

The rearrangement joins TRBV13 to TRBJ2-1; TCRdb designates TRBD1, a call that cannot be tested without DNA. The CDR3 is 14 residues long. The germline V gene encodes CDR1 PRHDT and CDR2 FYEKMQ (reference sequence). The CDR3 loop is CASSPWGFVTEQFF.

The V call is TRBV6-2 or TRBV6-3, the J call TRBJ1-1; the D call from TCRdb, TRBD1, cannot be confirmed without DNA. The CDR3 loop spans 13 amino acids. The germline gives CDR1 MNHEY, CDR2 SVGEGT. The CDR3 sequence is CASSYGGSTEAFF.

J is TRBJ1-6 and V is TRBV7-6; the D call from TCRdb, TRBD1, cannot be confirmed without DNA. CDR3 length: 17 residues. From germline, CDR1 is SGHVS and CDR2 FNYEAQ. The CDR3 loop reads CASSLRIQGAGMSPLHF.

The rearrangement joins TRBV29-1 to TRBJ2-7; the TRBD1 assignment by TCRdb is unverifiable without DNA. The CDR3 sequence is 11 residues long. CDR1 and CDR2 (germline): SQVTM, ANQGSEA. The CDR3 sequence: CSVGPTDEQYF.

The chain couples TRBV27 to TRBJ2-3; the D call of TRBD2 rests on TCRdb alone, since no DNA is present to check it. CDR1 MNHEY and CDR2 SMNVEV come from the germline V gene (reference sequence). This CDR3 region has 17 residues. The CDR3 sequence: CASSINAGTSRTDTQYF.

The chain employs TRBV6-2 or TRBV6-3 and TRBJ2-1; as DNA is missing, the TRBD2 call by TCRdb cannot be tested. The CDR3 length is 15 residues. Germline V CDR1 and CDR2: MNHEY, SVGEGT. The CDR3 loop is CASSYERGVNNEQFF.